This T cell receptor (beta chain) is drawn from a study of T cells expressing NK-cell markers. With the 5' RACE reads reprocessed, TCRdb shows one record per CDR3 protein and no DNA. Recorded for this sample: approximately 550,000 distinct CDR3 sequences. This CDR3 comprises 15 residues. Germline CDR1 SQVTM, CDR2 ANQGSEA. The V call is TRBV29-1, the J call TRBJ2-1; the TCRdb call, TRBD2, lacks DNA for checking. The receptor's source is a man aged 18 to 29 in good health. The specimen sequenced was blood T cells: a sorted CD56 or NKG2C T cell subset, CD4+ or CD8+ T cells, or bulk PBMC T cells (not recorded which). The CDR3 reads CSATLREGLINEQFF.